Listed below are T cell receptor beta chains from one sample, sequenced in a study of metastatic and nonmetastatic thyroid tumors. MiXCR was used by TCRdb to re-call the PCR reads. Here the sample spans about 32,000 clones, about 19% being singletons. Material for sequencing was blood. Receptors originate from a female donor with papillary thyroid cancer or a benign thyroid nodule (not recorded which). Some clones in this sample may be carry-over from other donors' samples. The CDR3 runs from the conserved cysteine through the conserved F or W. Some rows mark clone size as missing; the rest say once, few, many or name a class of expanded clone.

>TRBJ1-4|18|many|TRBV7-9
CASSLAQGRGSKNEKLFF
>TRBJ1-4|13|many|TRBV19
CASSGGPNEKLFF
>TRBJ2-4|18|many|TRBV19
CASSIGGRHPGAKNIQYF
>TRBJ2-2|17|many|TRBV9
CASSVPRQASNTGELFF
>TRBJ2-3|17|NA|TRBV5-4
CASSLQGTSGSTDTQYF
>TRBJ2-1|14|NA|TRBV2
CASSETSPAWGQFF
>TRBJ1-1|15|many|TRBV3-1
CASSQATGIDTEAFF
>TRBJ2-3|14|many|TRBV10-3
CAISSRAGTDTQYF
>TRBJ2-5|14|NA|TRBV9
CASSKWANGETQYF
>TRBJ2-7|14|NA|TRBV11-3
CASIAGTVSYEQYF
>TRBJ2-1|17|many|TRBV15
CATSRDPKRGPYNEQFF
>TRBJ2-2|14|many|TRBV10-3
CAAGQGARPGELFF
>TRBJ1-2|14|many|TRBV2
CASSGQGDHYGYTF
>TRBJ1-6|14|many|TRBV5-1
CASSFTGDNSPLHF
>TRBJ1-1|14|many|TRBV6-1
CASRWDPQNTEAFF
>TRBJ2-7|16|few|TRBV6-1
CASRRTGGTGSYEQYF
>TRBJ2-2|13|medium-sized|TRBV12-5
CASGTGYTGELFF